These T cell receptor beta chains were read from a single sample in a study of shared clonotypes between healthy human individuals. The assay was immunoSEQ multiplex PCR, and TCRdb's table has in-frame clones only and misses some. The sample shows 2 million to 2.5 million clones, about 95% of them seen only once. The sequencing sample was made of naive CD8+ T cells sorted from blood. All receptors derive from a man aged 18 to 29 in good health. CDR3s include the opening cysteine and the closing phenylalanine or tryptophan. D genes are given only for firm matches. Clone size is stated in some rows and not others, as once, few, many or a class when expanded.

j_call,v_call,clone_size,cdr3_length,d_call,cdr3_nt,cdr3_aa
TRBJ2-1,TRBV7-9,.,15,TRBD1,TGTGCCAGCAGCTTAGCACAGGGGACCTACAATGAGCAGTTCTTC,CASSLAQGTYNEQFF
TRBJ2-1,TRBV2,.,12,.,TGTGCCATCATAAGTTCAGCAACTGAGCAGTTCTTC,CAIISSATEQFF
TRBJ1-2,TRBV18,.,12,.,TGTGCCAGCTCTCCAGACAGCTATGGCTACACCTTC,CASSPDSYGYTF
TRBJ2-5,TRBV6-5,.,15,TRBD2,TGTGCCAGCAGCATCGGGACTAGCGGGTGGGAGACCCAGTACTTC,CASSIGTSGWETQYF
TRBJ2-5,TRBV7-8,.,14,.,TGTGCCAGCAGCTGGGGACCTAACCAAGAGACCCAGTACTTC,CASSWGPNQETQYF
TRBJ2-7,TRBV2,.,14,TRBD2,TGTGCCAGCAGTCCCGGGACTAACTTATACGAGCAGTACTTC,CASSPGTNLYEQYF
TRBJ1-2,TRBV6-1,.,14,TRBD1,TGTGCCAGCAGTGGACAGGGATGGGCCTATGGCTACACCTTC,CASSGQGWAYGYTF
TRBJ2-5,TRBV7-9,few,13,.,TGTGCCAGCAGCAATAGGGTGGTAGAGACCCAGTACTTC,CASSNRVVETQYF
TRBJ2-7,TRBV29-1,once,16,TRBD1,TGCAGCGTTGAGTGGGTTGACAGGGGGGACATTTACGAGCAGTACTTC,CSVEWVDRGDIYEQYF
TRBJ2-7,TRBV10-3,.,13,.,TGTGCCATCCTCCGGGACGGGGTCTACGAGCAGTACTTC,CAILRDGVYEQYF
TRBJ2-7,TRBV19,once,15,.,TGTGCCAGTAGTATAGAACCCGGCGGGGTTTACGAGCAGTACTTC,CASSIEPGGVYEQYF
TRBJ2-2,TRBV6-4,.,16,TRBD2,TGTGCCAGCAGTGACTCAAGCGCAGGGAGGGCCGGGGAGCTGTTTTTT,CASSDSSAGRAGELFF
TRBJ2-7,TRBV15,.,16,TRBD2,TGTGCCACCAGCATCGGGACTAGCGGGGGAAACTACGAGCAGTACTTC,CATSIGTSGGNYEQYF
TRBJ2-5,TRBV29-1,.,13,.,TGCAGCGCGGTGTCCAGGATACAAGAGACCCAGTACTTC,CSAVSRIQETQYF
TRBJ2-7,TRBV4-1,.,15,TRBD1,TGCGCCAGCAGCCAAACTGCAGGGGGTGGGTACGAGCAGTACTTC,CASSQTAGGGYEQYF
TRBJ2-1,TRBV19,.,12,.,TGTGCCAGTACCGCTTGGTGGGGTGAGCAGTTCTTC,CASTAWWGEQFF
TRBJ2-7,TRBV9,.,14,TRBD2,TGTGCCAGCAGTCGAGCGGGAGGGATAGACGAGCAGTACTTC,CASSRAGGIDEQYF
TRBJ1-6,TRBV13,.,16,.,TGTGCCAGCAGCTTAGGACTCCCGGGAGCGCGTTCACCCCTCCACTTT,CASSLGLPGARSPLHF
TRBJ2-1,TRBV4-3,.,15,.,TGCGCCAGCAGCCAATCGAGCGGCTCCTACAATGAGCAGTTCTTC,CASSQSSGSYNEQFF
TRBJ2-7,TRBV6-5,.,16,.,TGTGCCAGCAGTTACTCCCGCGGGCCCATTCCCTACGAGCAGTACTTC,CASSYSRGPIPYEQYF
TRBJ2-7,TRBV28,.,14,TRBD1,TGTGCCAGCAGCTATGCAGGGGGCTCCTACGAGCAGTACTTC,CASSYAGGSYEQYF
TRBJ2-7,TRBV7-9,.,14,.,TGTGCCAGCAGCCATCCGACGAGCTCCTACGAGCAGTACTTC,CASSHPTSSYEQYF
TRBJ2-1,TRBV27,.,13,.,TGTGCCAGCAGTTTAGGGTCAAGCCTCGCTCAGTTCTTC,CASSLGSSLAQFF
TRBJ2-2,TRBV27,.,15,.,TGTGCCAGCAGTTTGTTTCAGAGCAACACCGGGGAGCTGTTTTTT,CASSLFQSNTGELFF
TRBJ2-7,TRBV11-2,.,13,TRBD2,TGTGCCAGCAGCCCTAGCGGGGACTACGAGCAGTACTTC,CASSPSGDYEQYF
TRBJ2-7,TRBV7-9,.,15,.,TGTGCCAGCAGCTTAGCGCCGGACACAGCCTACGAGCAGTACTTC,CASSLAPDTAYEQYF
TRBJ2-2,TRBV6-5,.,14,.,TGTGCCAGCAGGCCAGGGCCCCTACTGGGGGAGCTGTTTTTT,CASRPGPLLGELFF
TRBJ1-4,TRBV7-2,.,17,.,TGTGCCAGCAGCGATGGGGTAGGGGTCCCAACTAATGAAAAACTGTTTTTT,CASSDGVGVPTNEKLFF
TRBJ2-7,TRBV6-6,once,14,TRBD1,TGTGCCAGCGTCCGGACAGGGTCCTCCTACGAGCAGTACTTC,CASVRTGSSYEQYF
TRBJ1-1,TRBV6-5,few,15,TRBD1,TGTGCCAGCAGTTACTCGACAGGGCTAAACACTGAAGCTTTCTTT,CASSYSTGLNTEAFF
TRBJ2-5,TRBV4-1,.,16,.,TGCGCCAGCAGCCAAGAATTACAGACCCTCCAAGAGACCCAGTACTTC,CASSQELQTLQETQYF
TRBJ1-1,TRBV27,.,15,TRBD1,TGTGCCAGCAGTTCCCGGACAGGAGGGAACACTGAAGCTTTCTTT,CASSSRTGGNTEAFF
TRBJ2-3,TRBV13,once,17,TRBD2,TGTGCCAGCAGCCCACCGGAGTCAGCGGGGGGTACAGATACGCAGTATTTT,CASSPPESAGGTDTQYF
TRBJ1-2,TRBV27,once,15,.,TGTGCCAGCGCACTGGGCCTCTCGGGGGGCTATGGCTACACCTTC,CASALGLSGGYGYTF
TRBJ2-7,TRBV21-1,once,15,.,TGTGCCAGCAGGCCACAGGGGTGCGCCTCCTACGAGCAGTACTTC,CASRPQGCASYEQYF
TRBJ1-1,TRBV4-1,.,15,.,TGCGCCAGCAGCCAAGCCGGCGGCGAGAACACTGAAGCTTTCTTT,CASSQAGGENTEAFF
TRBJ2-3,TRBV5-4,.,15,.,TGTGCCAGCAGCTTGGCCGTGGAGGGGGAAGATACGCAGTATTTT,CASSLAVEGEDTQYF
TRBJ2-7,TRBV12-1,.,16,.,TGTGCCAGCAGCTCTTCTAGCGGAGGAATATCCTACGAGCAGTACTTC,CASSSSSGGISYEQYF
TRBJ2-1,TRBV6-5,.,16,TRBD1,TGTGCCAGCAGTTACTGGGGGACAGGGGTCTACAATGAGCAGTTCTTC,CASSYWGTGVYNEQFF
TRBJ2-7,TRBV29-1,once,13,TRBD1,TGCAGCGTTGTTCCGACAGGGTACATTGCACAATACTTC,CSVVPTGYIAQYF
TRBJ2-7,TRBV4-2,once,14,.,TGTGCCAGCAGCCAATCCCTAGGGGTGTGGGAGCAGTACTTC,CASSQSLGVWEQYF
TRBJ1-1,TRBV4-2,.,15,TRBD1,TGTGCCAGCAGCCAAGTAGGGACAGTGAACACTGAAGCTTTCTTT,CASSQVGTVNTEAFF
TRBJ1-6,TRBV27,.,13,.,TGTGCCAGCAGTTTTGGTCTTGATTCACCCCTCCACTTT,CASSFGLDSPLHF
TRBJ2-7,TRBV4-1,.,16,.,TGCGCCAGCAGCCAAGAAGATAGAGGCAGCTCCTACGAGCAGTACTTC,CASSQEDRGSSYEQYF
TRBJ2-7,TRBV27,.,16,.,TGTGCCAGCAGTCCGGACAGCGGAACCATTTCCTACGAGCAGTACTTC,CASSPDSGTISYEQYF
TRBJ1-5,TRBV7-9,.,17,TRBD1,TGTGCCAGCAGCCACGGACAGGAAAGGAGGAGCAATCAGCCCCAGCATTTT,CASSHGQERRSNQPQHF
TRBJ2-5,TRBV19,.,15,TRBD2,TGTGCCAGTAGTATAAGTGGCAGCGGGGAAGAGACCCAGTACTTC,CASSISGSGEETQYF
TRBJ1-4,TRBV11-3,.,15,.,TGTGCCAGCAGGAACCGAGGGGAGAATCATGAAAAACTGTTTTTT,CASRNRGENHEKLFF
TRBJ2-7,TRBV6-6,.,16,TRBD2,TGTGCCAGCAGCCTCACCTGGGCGGGAGGGATCAACGAGCAGTACTTC,CASSLTWAGGINEQYF
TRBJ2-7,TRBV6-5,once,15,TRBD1,TGTGCCAGCAGTTACTCGGGACAGGGTGGCTACGAGCAGTACTTC,CASSYSGQGGYEQYF
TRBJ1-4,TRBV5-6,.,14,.,TGTGCCAGCAGTTTACAGGGAACTAATGAAAAACTGTTTTTT,CASSLQGTNEKLFF
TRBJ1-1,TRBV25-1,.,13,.,TGTGCCAGCAGTGCAGGTATGAACACTGAAGCTTTCTTT,CASSAGMNTEAFF
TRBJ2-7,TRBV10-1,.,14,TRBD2,TGCGCCGCACTAACCAGCGGGAGACCCTACGAGCAGTACTTC,CAALTSGRPYEQYF
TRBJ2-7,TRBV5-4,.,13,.,TGTGCCAGCAGCCTTGACAGGTCCTACGAGCAGTACTTC,CASSLDRSYEQYF